The 11 T cell receptor beta chains below all came from one sample that was sequenced in a study of somatic mutations in cytotoxic T cells in rheumatoid arthritis. Only in-frame clones appear in the TCRdb table, and some are missing; sequencing was by immunoSEQ multiplex PCR. Of 25,000 to 30,000 clones in the sample, roughly 82% were seen once. Sample: CD8+ T cells sorted from blood. The receptors were gathered from a man aged 50-60 years in good health.

This clone is a singleton in its sample. The V and J genes are TRBV9 and TRBJ2-1; maybe TRBD2 (6 bases). Germline values: CDR1 SGDLS, CDR2 YYNGEE. V lost 0 bases to trimming and J lost 6 bases, with 10 bases between them. The CDR3 runs to 14 residues. As DNA, the CDR3 is TGTGCCAGCAGCGTAGCGGTCGGGGGCAATGAGCAGTTCTTC. Translating gives CASSVAVGGNEQFF.

The V gene is TRBV7-9, the J gene TRBJ2-2, with TRBD1 as a possible D gene (6 bases). CDR1 SEHNR and CDR2 FQNEAQ come from the germline V gene (reference sequence). There are 14 residues in the CDR3. The V end was cut by 5 bases, the J end by 6 bases, with 13 bases between. This CDR3 reads CASSTPQGPGELFF. The CDR3 region has the DNA TGTGCCAGCAGCACGCCTCAGGGGCCCGGGGAGCTGTTTTTT.

The chain links TRBV4-1 to TRBJ1-2, with D possibly matching TRBD1 (5 bases). Germline V CDR1 and CDR2: MGHRA, YSYEKL. This CDR3 comprises 13 residues. Trimming took 0 bases from V and 8 from J, leaving 10 bases between them. CDR3 region: CASSQDGDRGYTF. In DNA, the CDR3 is TGCGCCAGCAGCCAAGATGGGGACCGGGGCTACACCTTC.

This chain connects TRBV28 to TRBJ2-7; 12 bases agree with TRBD2. With V trimmed by 6 bases and J by 2 bases, 8 bases remained unmatched. This CDR3 region has 16 residues. In germline, CDR1 is MDHEN, CDR2 SYDVKM. CDR3 residues: CASRTSGSRRPYEQYF. DNA for the CDR3: TGTGCCAGCAGGACTAGCGGGAGCCGGAGGCCCTACGAGCAGTACTTC. Full variable domain (missing parts from reference TRBV28 and TRBJ2-7): DVKVTQSSRYLVKRTGEKVFLECVQDMDHENMFWYRQDPGLGLRLIYFSYDVKMKEKGDIPEGYSVSREKKERFSLILESASTNQTSMYLCASRTSGSRRPYEQYFGPGTRLTVT.

CDR3 protein: CSADQRQGGAEAFF. The CDR3 region has the DNA TGCAGCGCTGATCAGCGACAGGGGGGGGCTGAAGCTTTCTTT. The chain recombines TRBV29-1 with TRBJ1-1; 9 positions match TRBD1. Germline loops: CDR1 SQVTM, CDR2 ANQGSEA. The V gene end was trimmed by 7 bases and the J gene end by 6 bases; junction bases not matched to a gene: 12. The CDR3 is 14 residues long.

J is TRBJ1-5 and V is TRBV11-2, with D uncertain. This CDR3 has 13 amino acids. The ends were cut back, 3 bases at V and 9 bases at J, with 12 bases in the middle. Germline CDR1 and CDR2: SGHAT and FQNNGV. CDR3 nucleotide sequence: TGTGCCAGCAGCTTTCCGATCTCAGCGCCCCAGCATTTT. Amino acids: CASSFPISAPQHF.

The V and J genes are TRBV7-9 and TRBJ1-2; 9 bases fit TRBD1. The CDR3 runs 15 residues. The V gene's germline CDR1 is SEHNR and CDR2 FQNEAQ (reference sequence). With V trimmed by 6 bases and J by 4 bases, 9 bases remained unmatched. The CDR3 DNA reads as TGTGCCAGCAGTCCCAGACAGGGGGTCTCCTATGGCTACACCTTC. Translating gives CASSPRQGVSYGYTF.

The chain has TRBV7-9 and TRBJ1-2; D is ambiguous. The germline gives CDR1 SEHNR, CDR2 FQNEAQ (reference sequence). Deletions cut 7 bases from V and 0 bases from J, with 9 bases between. This CDR3 has 13 residues. CDR3 DNA: TGTGCCAGCACCGCAGCATCTAACTATGGCTACACCTTC. Its translation is CASTAASNYGYTF.

The chain uses TRBV15 and TRBJ1-1; no firm D call. The V gene lost 5 bases and the J gene lost 1 base, with 8 bases spanning the gap. The CDR3 consists of 13 residues. Looked up from germline, CDR1 is LNHNV and CDR2 is YYDKDF (reference sequence). The CDR3 DNA reads as TGTGCCACCAGCGTTAATAGGAACACTGAAGCTTTCTTT. Translating it yields CATSVNRNTEAFF.

This chain joins TRBV4-2 and TRBJ2-7; TRBD1 agrees at 8 bases. CDR1 is LGHNA, CDR2 YNFKEQ, per germline. The CDR3 runs 14 residues. Unmatched junction bases numbered 3, after V lost 2 bases and J lost 3 bases. CDR3 in DNA: TGTGCCAGCAGCCAAACCGGACAGGGCTACGAGCAGTACTTC. Amino acids: CASSQTGQGYEQYF.

V usage is TRBV27 and J usage is TRBJ2-1; TRBD2 aligns across 10 bases. V shed 3 bases and J 4 bases; nucleotides not matched to a gene: 6. The CDR3 length is 16 residues. The germline V gene has CDR1 MNHEY and CDR2 SMNVEV (reference sequence). The CDR3 here is CASSFSPSGRYNEQFF. CDR3 nucleotides: TGTGCCAGCAGTTTCTCCCCTAGCGGGAGATACAATGAGCAGTTCTTC.